This T cell receptor (beta chain) appears in the sequencing data of a study of blood T cell repertoires in COVID-19. Study-wide background: T cells, B-cell-depleted T cells, or PBMCs supplied cDNA or gDNA.

Participant age was about 18 to 89 years, and participants resided in roughly 25 US areas. Clinical history reported by participants formed the basis on which cohorts were assigned. This CDR3 has 16 amino acids. The ends lost 2 bases at V and 2 bases at J; junction bases unmatched: 4. Per germline, CDR1 KGHSH and CDR2 LQKENI. The repertoire was sequenced with immunoSEQ multiplex PCR; TCRdb's copy has only in-frame clones and lacks some. The table has 300,000 to 450,000 clones, roughly 90% seen once; the top ten hold 0.9% to 1.2%. Sequenced input: PBMCs or T cells enriched from blood (not recorded which). The chain has TRBV18 and TRBJ2-3, with 10 bases matching TRBD2. The TCR comes from a woman between 25 and 40 years old who had recovered from COVID-19. CDR3 bases: TGTGCCAGCTCACCAATCACTAGCGGGGACACAGATACGCAGTATTTT. Protein product: CASSPITSGDTDTQYF.